The source of this T cell receptor (beta chain) is a study of blood T cell repertoires in COVID-19. The V and J ends lost 0 bases and 5 bases respectively, with 13 bases between them. CDR3 length: 15 residues. Germline V gene sequence: CDR1 MGHRA, CDR2 YSYEKL. Clones were read by immunoSEQ multiplex PCR, and TCRdb kept only the in-frame ones, dropping some. This table holds 250,000 to 400,000 clones, roughly nine tenths found once. Material: peripheral blood. The chain joins TRBV4-1 to TRBJ1-2; the D is unclear. This receptor was obtained from a woman aged 25-40 years with COVID-19, enrolled during active disease. The CDR3 region has the DNA TGCGCCAGCAGCCAAGATTCGGGTCGAGGGTATGGCTACACCTTC. The encoded protein is CASSQDSGRGYGYTF.